This T cell receptor (beta chain) was sequenced in a study of blood T cell repertoires in COVID-19. The protocol was immunoSEQ multiplex PCR, while the TCRdb copy is restricted to in-frame clones and leaves out a portion. Of approximately 300,000 clones in the sample, about 86% were seen once. The V gene's germline CDR1 is SGHRS and CDR2 YFSETQ. Germline trimming cut 4 bases from V and 10 bases from J; bases unmatched to any gene: 12. This CDR3 has 16 amino acids. This clone was observed once. The sequenced material came from peripheral blood. The genes are TRBV5-1 and TRBJ1-6; TRBD1 matches 9 bases. The TCR was taken from a woman in her forties or fifties with acute or convalescent COVID-19. The CDR3 is CASSTGTGNSNSPLHF. The CDR3 DNA follows: TGCGCCAGCAGCACCGGGACAGGGAATTCGAACTCACCCCTCCACTTT.